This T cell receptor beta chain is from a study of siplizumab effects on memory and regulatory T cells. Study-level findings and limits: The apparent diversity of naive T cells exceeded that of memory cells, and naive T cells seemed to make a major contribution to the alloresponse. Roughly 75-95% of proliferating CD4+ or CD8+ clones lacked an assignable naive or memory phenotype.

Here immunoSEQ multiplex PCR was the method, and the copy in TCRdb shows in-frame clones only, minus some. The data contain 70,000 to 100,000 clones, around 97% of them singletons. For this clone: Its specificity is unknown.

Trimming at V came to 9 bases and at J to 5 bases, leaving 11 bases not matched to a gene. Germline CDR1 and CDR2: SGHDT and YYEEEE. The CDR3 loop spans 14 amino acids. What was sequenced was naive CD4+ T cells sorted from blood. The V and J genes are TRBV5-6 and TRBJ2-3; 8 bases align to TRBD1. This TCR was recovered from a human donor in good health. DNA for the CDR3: TGTGCCACCTCAGACAGGGGAAGGGGAGATACGCAGTATTTT. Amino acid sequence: CATSDRGRGDTQYF.